Shown below are 26 T cell receptor beta chains from a single sample sequenced in a study of early T cells in non-severe SARS-CoV-2 infection (dated by TCRdb to about 2021). The library was obtained by 5' RACE. These reads were obtained on a NextSeq 500. TCRdb applied fastp at Q25 and MiXCR to the public reads, then kept only in-frame beta chains. CDR3 protein duplicates are merged, each entry listing the most common genes and DNA. The sample includes 76,000 or so distinct CDR3 sequences, with roughly 10% observed a single time. The leading ten clones occupy approximately 4.5% of the sample. Sequencing was done on a sample of whole blood. The receptors were gathered from an adult who was a healthcare worker with PCR-confirmed SARS-CoV-2 infection or an uninfected control (not recorded which).

This clonotype was counted at least ten times. The genes are TRBV29-1 and TRBJ2-3; TRBD2 aligns across 7 bases. CDR3 length equals 12 residues. Germline trimming cut 7 bases from V and 1 base from J; bases unmatched to any gene: 2. Germline CDR1 is SQVTM and CDR2 is ANQGSEA. This chain's CDR3 is CSAGGGTDTQYF. In DNA form, the CDR3 reads TGCAGCGCGGGGGGTGGCACAGATACGCAGTATTTT.

This clonotype was observed at least ten times. The chain has TRBV11-1 and TRBJ1-2; D remains ambiguous. Looked up from germline, CDR1 is SGHAT and CDR2 is FQDESV (reference sequence). This CDR3 is built from 16 residues. V shed 2 bases and J shed 2 bases, with 15 bases lying between them. The CDR3 nucleotides read TGTGCCAGCAGCTTATACCCGATCCTGGGAAACTATGGCTACACCTTC. Translated, it gives CASSLYPILGNYGYTF.

This clonotype was counted only a few times. The chain couples TRBV7-2 to TRBJ2-3, with D possibly being TRBD2 (6 bases). Germline V lookup: CDR1 SGHTA, CDR2 FQGNSA. This CDR3 region has 17 residues. V gave up 0 bases and J gave up 1 base, with 14 bases separating them. CDR3 nucleotides: TGTGCCAGCAGCTTAGCGGGAGGCCTAAGGGGCACAGATACGCAGTATTTT. It is translated as CASSLAGGLRGTDTQYF.

This clonotype was recorded at least ten times. This rearrangement joins TRBV6-5 to TRBJ2-7; 8 nucleotides align to TRBD2. V was pared by 4 bases and J by 0 bases, with 8 bases of the junction left unmatched. The CDR3 has 16 residues. From germline, CDR1 is MNHEY and CDR2 SVGAGI. CDR3 residues: CASSFAGGAGSYEQYF. The DNA of the CDR3 is TGTGCCAGCAGTTTCGCGGGGGGCGCGGGCTCCTACGAGCAGTACTTC.

This clonotype occurred many times. V gene TRBV7-3 combines with J gene TRBJ2-5; D possibly matches TRBD1 or TRBD2 (6 bases each). Germline CDR1 and CDR2: SGHTA and FQGTGA. CDR3 length equals 13 residues. V was pared by 4 bases and J by 9 bases, with 15 bases between. DNA for the CDR3: TGTGCCAGCAGCTCAGGGCAGGGGAGGCCCCAGTACTTC. Amino acids: CASSSGQGRPQYF.

This rearrangement joins TRBV3-1 to TRBJ2-1; 8 bases match TRBD1. The V gene end was trimmed by 0 bases and the J gene end by 6 bases; junction bases not matched to a gene: 16. The CDR3 covers 19 residues. Germline CDR1 and CDR2: LGHDT and YNNKEL (reference sequence). CDR3 bases: TGTGCCAGCAGCCAAGACCCCCTTGCAGGGGGCTTCTTTGGCAATGAGCAGTTCTTC. Amino acid sequence: CASSQDPLAGGFFGNEQFF.

This clonotype appeared a few times. The V and J genes are TRBV12-3 or TRBV12-4 and TRBJ1-5, with D possibly matching TRBD1 (5 bases). With 10 bases removed from V and 5 bases from J, the gap between germline ends came to 15 bases. The CDR3 has 13 amino acids. CDR3 DNA: TGTGCCACATCCGGGACGAAGGATCAGCCCCAGCATTTT. This sequence encodes CATSGTKDQPQHF.

The table lists this clonotype with a few counts. One end of the junction varies from germline; a read error may be responsible. The gene calls are TRBV6-5 and TRBJ1-1, with 8 nucleotides matching TRBD1. Germline-derived CDR1 and CDR2 are MNHEY and SVGAGI. The CDR3 is made up of 17 amino acids. The CDR3 here is CASSYSFRGPGNTEVFF. The CDR3 nucleotides read TGTGCCAGCAGTTACTCTTTCAGGGGGCCGGGGAACACTGAAGTTTTCTTT.

This clonotype has more than one count but fewer than ten. The V gene is TRBV29-1, the J gene TRBJ1-1; D is undetermined. The CDR3 loop spans 11 amino acids. Germline CDR1 reads SQVTM; CDR2 reads ANQGSEA. With 5 bases removed from V and 8 bases from J, the gap between germline ends came to 12 bases. The CDR3 is CSVLEEAEAFF. In DNA, the CDR3 is TGCAGCGTTTTAGAGGAGGCGGAAGCTTTCTTT.

This clonotype has a handful of counts. CDR3 amino acids: CASSTGVGGSSTDTQYF. The DNA for the CDR3 is TGTGCCAGCAGTACGGGTGTAGGGGGATCAAGCACAGATACGCAGTATTTT. The chain employs TRBV12-3 or TRBV12-4 and TRBJ2-3; possible D gene TRBD1, 6 bases. The CDR3 spans 17 residues. Trimming pared 5 bases from V and 0 bases from J, leaving 18 bases between.

This clonotype was seen only a few times. V is TRBV29-1 and J is TRBJ2-7, with D possibly matching TRBD1 (5 bases). The germline V and J ends were trimmed by 2 bases and 3 bases, with 17 bases remaining between them. Per the germline V gene, CDR1 is SQVTM and CDR2 is ANQGSEA. CDR3 size: 15 residues. The CDR3 reads CSVEKTGREDYEQYF. In DNA, the CDR3 is TGCAGCGTTGAAAAGACGGGCAGGGAAGACTACGAGCAGTACTTC.

There are a few counts of this clonotype. This chain uses TRBV3-1 with TRBJ2-5; maybe TRBD1 (5 bases). CDR3 length: 13 amino acids. Germline V gene sequence: CDR1 LGHDT, CDR2 YNNKEL (reference sequence). V lost 4 bases and J 5 bases, leaving 11 bases between the germline ends. The CDR3, as DNA: TGTGCCAGCAGCCGAGCAGGGTACGAGACCCAGTACTTC. Protein sequence: CASSRAGYETQYF.

In its sample, this clonotype was seen a few times. This chain joins TRBV5-5 and TRBJ1-2; D remains ambiguous. CDR3 size: 12 residues. V was cut by 2 bases and J by 2 bases, with 4 bases left in between. Germline V gives CDR1 SGHKS, CDR2 YYEKEE (reference sequence). This CDR3 is CASSLENYGYTF. For the CDR3, the DNA is TGTGCCAGCAGCTTAGAGAACTATGGCTACACCTTC.

The chain is built from TRBV4-3 and TRBJ2-7; D possibly corresponds to TRBD1 (6 bases). The CDR3 covers 15 residues. From germline, CDR1 is LGHNA and CDR2 YSLEER. With 0 bases removed from V and 2 bases from J, the gap between germline ends came to 11 bases. The CDR3, as DNA: TGCGCCAGCAGCCAAGAGGCAGGGGACACCTACGAGCAGTACTTC. Encoded protein: CASSQEAGDTYEQYF.

This clonotype was observed many times. J is TRBJ2-7 and V is TRBV7-2; 9 positions match TRBD1. CDR3 size: 14 residues. The germline V gene encodes CDR1 SGHTA and CDR2 FQGNSA. Losses at the gene ends were 5 bases for V and 5 bases for J; bases not matched to a gene: 7. The chain's CDR3 is CASSHPGQGDEQYF. CDR3 DNA sequence: TGTGCCAGCAGCCACCCGGGACAGGGCGACGAGCAGTACTTC.

This clonotype was detected ten times or more. This chain uses TRBV5-5 with TRBJ1-6; 8 nucleotides line up with TRBD1. Trimming took 4 bases from V and 7 from J; bases not matched to a gene: 19. The CDR3 consists of 19 residues. CDR1 and CDR2 from the germline V gene are SGHKS and YYEKEE (reference sequence). The CDR3 region has the DNA TGTGCCAGCAGCCCGGCGGGGGTTAGGGCAGGGGGCGAAAATTCACCCCTCCACTTT. It translates to CASSPAGVRAGGENSPLHF.

The rearrangement links TRBV7-9 to TRBJ2-7; the D is unclear. Per the germline V gene, CDR1 is SEHNR and CDR2 is FQNEAQ (reference sequence). The ends were cut back, 1 base at V and 4 bases at J, with 5 bases in the middle. The CDR3 contains 12 residues. DNA for the CDR3: TGTGCCAGCAGCTTAGTAACATACGAGCAGTACTTC. Amino acid sequence: CASSLVTYEQYF.

In its sample, this clonotype was seen a few times. The chain has TRBV5-6 and TRBJ1-5; no clear D. CDR1 and CDR2 from the germline V gene are SGHDT and YYEEEE. Trimming pared 3 bases from V and 6 bases from J, leaving 7 bases between. The length of the CDR3 is 12 residues. DNA for the CDR3: TGTGCCAGCAGCTCAGTTACTCAGCCCCAGCATTTT. Protein sequence: CASSSVTQPQHF.

This clonotype was recorded a few times. The rearrangement joins TRBV29-1 to TRBJ1-5; possible D gene TRBD1, 5 bases. Germline V gene sequence: CDR1 SQVTM, CDR2 ANQGSEA. The CDR3 has 12 residues. Trimming left V 4 bases short and J 6 bases short, with 10 bases between. CDR3 DNA: TGCAGCGTTGGCAGTGGGGCTCAGCCCCAGCATTTT. Protein sequence: CSVGSGAQPQHF.

This rearrangement joins TRBV5-1 to TRBJ2-5; 16 nucleotides line up with TRBD2. The germline gives CDR1 SGHRS, CDR2 YFSETQ. The CDR3 is 17 amino acids. Germline trimming cut 4 bases from V and 4 bases from J; bases unmatched to any gene: 7. DNA of the CDR3: TGCGCCAGCAGCCCCTTGGGACTAGCGGGGGGGCGAGAGACCCAGTACTTC. The encoded protein is CASSPLGLAGGRETQYF.

This chain joins TRBV29-1 and TRBJ1-1; D unresolved. The CDR3 is 12 amino acids. Per germline, CDR1 SQVTM and CDR2 ANQGSEA. The V and J ends lost 5 bases and 5 bases respectively, with 12 bases between them. The chain's CDR3 is CSVLDIGTEAFF. As DNA, the CDR3 is TGCAGCGTTCTAGACATAGGGACTGAAGCTTTCTTT.

There are many counts of this clonotype. V gene TRBV19 combines with J gene TRBJ1-4, with D unresolved. CDR1 LNHDA and CDR2 SQIVND come from the germline V gene (reference sequence). CDR3 length equals 14 residues. The V and J ends lost 10 bases and 6 bases respectively, with 18 bases between them. The CDR3 DNA follows: TGTGCCACCCACGACCGCCTTCGGGATGAAAAACTGTTTTTT. The encoded protein is CATHDRLRDEKLFF.

About this clonotype itself: One junction end does not reproduce the germline sequence, and a read error may be involved. The genes are TRBV6-1 and TRBJ2-4; possible D gene TRBD1, 5 bases. Germline lookup yields CDR1 MNHNS and CDR2 SASEGT. CDR3 size: 14 residues. The CDR3: CARSEMGRIAIQYF. In DNA form, the CDR3 reads TGTGCCAGGAGTGAAATGGGGCGGATAGCCATTCAGTACTTC.

The rearrangement uses TRBV7-3 and TRBJ2-2; 9 nucleotides match TRBD1. Germline trimming cut 1 base from V and 7 bases from J; bases unmatched to any gene: 7. Germline V gene lookup returns CDR1 SGHTA and CDR2 FQGTGA. There are 16 residues in the CDR3. As DNA, the CDR3 is TGTGCCAGCAGCTTAATGGGACAGGGTTTCGACGGGGAGCTGTTTTTT. Residues: CASSLMGQGFDGELFF.

Many counts were recorded for this clonotype. This chain uses TRBV20-1 with TRBJ2-3; D is unclear. Trimming cost V 3 bases and J 5 bases, with 6 bases left between them. CDR1 and CDR2 (germline): DFQATT, SNEGSKA (reference sequence). The length of the CDR3 is 11 residues. The CDR3 region has the DNA TGCAGTGCTAGTGTTGGAGATACGCAGTATTTT. This translates into CSASVGDTQYF.

This clonotype was counted many times. The rearrangement joins TRBV5-4 to TRBJ2-3; D is perhaps TRBD2 (5 bases). CDR1 is SGHNT, CDR2 YYREEE, per germline (reference sequence). This CDR3 region has 13 residues. V was shortened by 4 bases and J by 4 bases, with 10 bases between the two germline ends. The CDR3 spells CASSRVGADTQYF. CDR3 nucleotides: TGTGCCAGCAGCAGGGTCGGGGCAGATACGCAGTATTTT.